One and the same sample provided the 9 T cell receptor beta chains below, sequenced in a study of persistence of HIV-infected CD4 T cells. Their target antigens are unknown. Cells were stimulated with CMV-infected fibroblast lysates at approximately 10 ug/mL. CD40L-negative CD69-negative CD45RO-high memory CD4+ T cells were sorted as populations depleted of antigen-responding cells. Sequencing used immunoSEQ version 4 in survey mode. Method: immunoSEQ multiplex PCR; TCRdb's copy keeps in-frame clones and lacks some. Altogether about 48,000 clones are present, about four fifths being singletons, with the ten largest covering about 3%. Sequenced material: CD4+ T cells sorted from PBMCs after roughly 18-hour stimulation, taken from a patient who received antiretroviral therapy. Every receptor here comes from an adult man with HIV who was CMV-seropositive.

The chain uses TRBV2 and TRBJ2-7, with D perhaps matching TRBD2 (5 bases). The germline gives CDR1 SNHLY, CDR2 FYNNEI. The CDR3 consists of 11 residues. The ends were cut back, 6 bases at V and 9 bases at J, with 12 bases in the middle. CDR3 loop: CASSKERVQYF. Here the CDR3 DNA reads TGTGCCAGCAGCAAGGAGAGGGTGCAGTACTTC.

The chain employs TRBV5-6 and TRBJ2-1; a possible D gene is TRBD2 (6 bases). The CDR3 has 15 residues. Per the germline V gene, CDR1 is SGHDT and CDR2 is YYEEEE. Trimming removed 5 bases from V and 4 bases from J, with 16 bases in between. For the CDR3, the DNA is TGTGCCAGCAGTATGGGAGCGGGCAGGTACAATGAGCAGTTCTTC. It encodes CASSMGAGRYNEQFF.

The chain couples TRBV25-1 to TRBJ1-2; D uncertain. V gave up 0 bases and J gave up 4 bases, with 15 bases separating them. CDR1 is MGHDK, CDR2 SYGVNS, per germline. The CDR3 runs to 16 residues. In DNA, the CDR3 is TGTGCCAGCAGTGAATATGGCTCGGTCCGCTTCTATGGCTACACCTTC. This gives the protein CASSEYGSVRFYGYTF.

This clone was seen a handful of times. V usage is TRBV7-9 and J usage is TRBJ2-3; no clear D gene. This CDR3 is 12 amino acids long. Germline V gene lookup returns CDR1 SEHNR and CDR2 FQNEAQ (reference sequence). Trimming shortened V by 4 bases and J by 2 bases, and 4 bases separated the two germline ends. CDR3 region: CASSSNTDTQYF. Written as DNA, the CDR3 is TGTGCCAGCAGCTCCAACACAGATACGCAGTATTTT.

In DNA form, the CDR3 reads TGTGCTTCCATTCGGGACACTGAAGCTTTCTTT. Amino acid sequence: CASIRDTEAFF. The chain has TRBV7-8 and TRBJ1-1; unclear D gene. The CDR3 totals 11 residues. Germline V gene data show CDR1 as SGHVS and CDR2 as FQNEAQ.

The rearrangement uses TRBV5-6 and TRBJ1-6, with a weak D call TRBD1 (5 bases). Germline CDR1 and CDR2: SGHDT and YYEEEE. V lost 0 bases to trimming and J lost 7 bases, with 23 bases between them. The CDR3 covers 19 residues. The CDR3 loop reads CASSLVGAPGLLENSPLHF. The CDR3 DNA sequence: TGTGCCAGCAGCTTGGTGGGAGCCCCGGGACTATTGGAAAATTCACCCCTCCACTTT.

The chain links TRBV29-1 to TRBJ1-4, with 7 bases fitting TRBD1. CDR3 length: 14 residues. V lost 6 bases, J lost 2 bases, and 6 bases stayed unmatched. CDR1 and CDR2 (germline): SQVTM, ANQGSEA. CDR3 in amino acids: CSVQRDSTNEKLFF. Here the CDR3 DNA reads TGCAGCGTCCAAAGGGACAGCACTAATGAAAAACTGTTTTTT.

The gene calls are TRBV27 and TRBJ2-1; perhaps D is TRBD1 or TRBD2 (5 bases each). The CDR3 extends over 16 amino acids. CDR1 and CDR2 (germline): MNHEY, SMNVEV (reference sequence). The V gene lost 0 bases and the J gene lost 15 bases, with 24 bases spanning the gap. In DNA form, the CDR3 reads TGTGCCAGCAGTTTATCTGGGACGTCTGGGGCAGCGAAATGGTTCTTC. Its protein product is CASSLSGTSGAAKWFF.

V usage is TRBV29-1 and J usage is TRBJ2-7, with D perhaps TRBD1 (8 bases). V shed 6 bases and J shed 0 bases, with 15 bases lying between them. Per the germline V gene, CDR1 is SQVTM and CDR2 is ANQGSEA. The CDR3 runs to 14 residues. The CDR3 nucleotides are TGCAGCGTGGACAGGGAGGGGGGCTCCTACGAGCAGTACTTC. Translating gives CSVDREGGSYEQYF.